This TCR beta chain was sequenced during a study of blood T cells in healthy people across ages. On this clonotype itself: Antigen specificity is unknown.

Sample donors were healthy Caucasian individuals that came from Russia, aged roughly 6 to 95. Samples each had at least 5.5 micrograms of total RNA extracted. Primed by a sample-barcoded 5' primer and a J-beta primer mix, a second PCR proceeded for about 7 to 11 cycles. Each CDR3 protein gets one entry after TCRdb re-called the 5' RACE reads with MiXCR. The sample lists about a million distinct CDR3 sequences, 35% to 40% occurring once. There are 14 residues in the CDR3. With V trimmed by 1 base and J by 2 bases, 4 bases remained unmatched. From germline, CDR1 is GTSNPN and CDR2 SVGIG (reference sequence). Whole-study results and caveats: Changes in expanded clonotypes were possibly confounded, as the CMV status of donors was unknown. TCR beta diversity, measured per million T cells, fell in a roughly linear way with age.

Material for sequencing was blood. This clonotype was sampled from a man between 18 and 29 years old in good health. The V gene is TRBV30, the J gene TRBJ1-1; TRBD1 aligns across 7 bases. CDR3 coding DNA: TGTGCCTGGAGTGGGGACAGTGTCAACACTGAAGCTTTCTTT. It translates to CAWSGDSVNTEAFF.